The source of this T cell receptor beta chain is a study of shared clonotypes between healthy human individuals. Study information: CD8 memory received one plate per donor, CD8 naive two, CD4 memory three and CD4 naive three.

Germline assignment: CDR1 MNHEY and CDR2 SMNVEV (reference sequence). This CDR3 has 20 amino acids. V shed 3 bases and J shed 4 bases, with 31 bases lying between them. Authors' processing steps: ImmunoSEQ gave junction-only sequences without quality scores, so filtering differed. Sequencing used immunoSEQ multiplex PCR; TCRdb keeps in-frame clones, though not all of them. Clonal size and the V and J genes are those of that table, whereas D and trimming came from the DNA. The table includes 2 million to 2.5 million clones, about 92% detected once. CD8 cells classed as naive were CD45RO-negative and positively selected for CCR7, excluding terminally differentiated effector memory CD45RA+ cells. In this sample, this clone turned up once. Its antigen remains unidentified. General study results and limits: Clonotypes that were shared across a few donors made up about 4.5% of naive CD4 clonotypes.

Specimen: naive CD8+ T cells from PBMCs. The rearrangement links TRBV27 to TRBJ2-7; D possibly corresponds to TRBD1 (6 bases). The receptor's source is a man aged 18 to 30 in good health. Some clones in this sample may be carry-over from other donors' samples. CDR3 region: CASSFDAPTRRGRGLYEQYF. The CDR3 nucleotides are TGTGCCAGCAGTTTCGATGCCCCTACCCGACGGGGCAGGGGATTATACGAGCAGTACTTC.